The rows below give T cell receptor beta chains drawn from one sample of a study of PD-1 blockade in mismatch repair-deficient tumors. Libraries were prepared by immunoSEQ multiplex PCR; TCRdb keeps only in-frame clonotypes and omits some of them. This sample has about 25,000 clones; 65% to 85% occur once, and the top ten carry 2.5% to 3%. The source material was PBMCs, sampled before pembrolizumab treatment. The receptors stem from an adult with mismatch repair-deficient cancer. Both conserved end residues are part of each CDR3. The order of the fields is clone size, D gene, V gene, J gene, CDR3 DNA, CDR3 protein. A D gene is named only where the DNA matches it firmly. Clone size is shown for a subset of rows, as once, few, many or a class of expanded clone.

>NA|NA|TRBV6-6|TRBJ1-2
TGTGCCACCACAGGGCCCTCGTTAACTAACTATGGCTACACCTTC
CATTGPSLTNYGYTF
>NA|NA|TRBV29-1|TRBJ2-1
TGCAGCGTTGGAGACCAATACAATGAGCAGTTCTTC
CSVGDQYNEQFF
>NA|NA|TRBV14|TRBJ2-3
TGTGCCAGCAGCCCCACTAGGAGAGCAGATACGCAGTATTTT
CASSPTRRADTQYF
>few|TRBD2|TRBV6-5|TRBJ2-7
TGTGCCAGCAGTCCACTAGCGGGAGTAGACGAGCAGTACTTC
CASSPLAGVDEQYF
>NA|NA|TRBV28|TRBJ1-2
TGTGCCAGCAGGGGGTTTTCACAGGGTGGCTACACCTTC
CASRGFSQGGYTF
>few|NA|TRBV4-1|TRBJ2-1
TGCGCCAGCAGCCCGAGGCCCGCTAGAGGGCCCAATGAGCAGTTCTTC
CASSPRPARGPNEQFF
>once|NA|TRBV18|TRBJ1-2
TGTGCCAGCTCACCCGCCGGGGCTAACTATGGCTACACCTTC
CASSPAGANYGYTF
>NA|NA|TRBV19|TRBJ1-4
TGTGCCAGTAGTGCAGAGGGATTAACTAATGAAAAACTGTTTTTT
CASSAEGLTNEKLFF
>NA|TRBD1|TRBV10-3|TRBJ2-5
TGTGCCATCAGTGAGCAGGGGGTGGAGACCCAGTACTTC
CAISEQGVETQYF
>NA|NA|TRBV27|TRBJ1-6
TGTGCCAGCAGTTTCCCCTGGAGGGGATCACCCCTCCACTTT
CASSFPWRGSPLHF
>NA|TRBD2|TRBV28|TRBJ2-7
TGTGCCAGCAGTTTACCTCCCGGGACTACAGGACGGCAGTACTTC
CASSLPPGTTGRQYF
>NA|NA|TRBV18|TRBJ2-2
TGTGCCAGCTCACTCCTCGAAGGCGGGACGGCCGGGGAGCTGTTTTTT
CASSLLEGGTAGELFF
>few|NA|TRBV4-2|TRBJ2-5
TGTGCCAGCAGCCAATCCCAGTACCAAGAGACCCAGTACTTC
CASSQSQYQETQYF
>NA|NA|TRBV11-3|TRBJ2-6
TGTGCCAGCAGCTTAGGGCCGCTTTCCCACTCTTTAGCGGCCAACGTCCTGACTTTC
CASSLGPLSHSLAANVLTF
>NA|NA|TRBV19|TRBJ2-5
TGTGCCAGCCGAAAGTGGAGCACCGGGAGTCAAGAGACCCAGTACTTC
CASRKWSTGSQETQYF
>NA|NA|TRBV30|TRBJ1-4
TGTGCCTGGAGTGTACCCTCGGCTAATGAAAAACTGTTTTTT
CAWSVPSANEKLFF
>NA|NA|TRBV19|TRBJ1-5
TGTGCCAGTAGACAGGGTCAGAATCAGCCCCAGCATTTT
CASRQGQNQPQHF
>NA|TRBD2|TRBV7-3|TRBJ2-7
TGTGCCAGCAGCTTAACTAGCGGGCCCCTTTACGAGCAGTACTTC
CASSLTSGPLYEQYF
>NA|TRBD2|TRBV29-1|TRBJ2-7
TGCAGCGTCCCGAAGGGCGGGAGCGAGCAGTACTTC
CSVPKGGSEQYF
>NA|TRBD1|TRBV30|TRBJ2-6
TGTGCCTGGAGTAGGGGGCAGGACAACGTCCTGACTTTC
CAWSRGQDNVLTF
>NA|NA|TRBV9|TRBJ2-7
TGTGCCAGCAGCGTAGGAGGCGAGCAGTACTTC
CASSVGGEQYF
>NA|TRBD1|TRBV2|TRBJ1-1
TGTGCCACCACTTCCGGGACAGGACAGGATGAAGCTTTCTTT
CATTSGTGQDEAFF
>once|TRBD1|TRBV27|TRBJ1-6
TGTGCCAGCAGGGAGCGGACAGGGAAAAATTCACCCCTCCACTTT
CASRERTGKNSPLHF
>NA|TRBD1|TRBV13|TRBJ1-3
TGTGCCAGCAGCCAGAATACAGGGGGCTCTGGAAACACCATATATTTT
CASSQNTGGSGNTIYF
>NA|TRBD1|TRBV5-6|TRBJ1-2
TGTGCCAGCAGCCGATCTCAGGGGGCGCGGGGCTATGGCTACACCTTC
CASSRSQGARGYGYTF
>NA|TRBD1|TRBV29-1|TRBJ2-5
TGCAGCGTTGCCCGGGACAGACAAGAGACCCAGTACTTC
CSVARDRQETQYF
>NA|NA|TRBV27|TRBJ1-5
TGTGCCAGCAGTCGTTATAAGACCGGAGATCAGCCCCAGCATTTT
CASSRYKTGDQPQHF
>NA|NA|TRBV2|TRBJ2-1
TGTGCCAGCAGTGATATCGCTGGCCTCCAGTTCTTC
CASSDIAGLQFF
>NA|NA|TRBV9|TRBJ2-3
TGTGCCAGCAGCGTGACTAACACAGATACGCAGTATTTT
CASSVTNTDTQYF
>NA|NA|TRBV5-1|TRBJ1-4
TGCGCCAGCAGCTTGGGTAGTCCTAATGAAAAACTGTTTTTT
CASSLGSPNEKLFF
>NA|NA|TRBV15|TRBJ1-1
TGTGCCACCAGCAGAGCACAGGTGAAGTACACTGAAGCTTTCTTT
CATSRAQVKYTEAFF
>NA|NA|TRBV5-1|TRBJ2-5
TGCGCCAGCAGCTCGACAGCTACCCAAGAGACCCAGTACTTC
CASSSTATQETQYF
>NA|NA|TRBV4-2|TRBJ2-1
TGTGCCAGCAGCCCCGTACCGGGCGGGGAGCAGTTCTTC
CASSPVPGGEQFF